The T cell receptor (beta chain) described here comes from a study of CD8 T cells in Susac syndrome. This CDR3 is built from 11 residues. CDR1 is SQVTM, CDR2 ANQGSEA, per germline. With 4 bases removed from V and 4 bases from J, the gap between germline ends came to 6 bases. Reverse transcription used roughly 0.45 to 1 ug RNA and random hexamers. One entry per CDR3 protein, called by TCRdb with MiXCR from the immunoSEQ multiplex PCR reads. The sample records about 140,000 distinct CDR3 sequences, 95% being singletons. This chain links TRBV29-1 with TRBJ2-3, with TRBD2 as a possible D gene (5 bases). The sequence was collected from a human donor with Susac syndrome. Sequenced material: CD4+ T cells from PBMCs. CDR3 coding DNA: TGCAGCGTTGCAGCGGCAGATACGCAGTATTTT. Translated: CSVAAADTQYF.